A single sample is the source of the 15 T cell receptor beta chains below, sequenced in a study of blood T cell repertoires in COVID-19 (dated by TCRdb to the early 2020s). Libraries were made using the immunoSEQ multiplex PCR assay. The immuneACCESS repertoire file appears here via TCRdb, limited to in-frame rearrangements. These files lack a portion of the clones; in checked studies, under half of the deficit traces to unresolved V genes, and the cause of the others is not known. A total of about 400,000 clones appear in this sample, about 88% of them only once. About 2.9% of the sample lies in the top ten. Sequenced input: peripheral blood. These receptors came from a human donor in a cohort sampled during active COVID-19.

The CDR3 sequence is CASSPTSGGYNEQFF. CDR3 nucleotide sequence: TGTGCCAGCAGCCCCACTAGCGGGGGCTACAATGAGCAGTTCTTC. The J gene is TRBJ2-1, the V gene TRBV11-2; TRBD2 matches at 11 bases. This CDR3 is 15 amino acids long. Germline lookup yields CDR1 SGHAT and CDR2 FQNNGV. The V gene end was trimmed by 5 bases and the J gene end by 3 bases; junction bases not matched to a gene: 3. Full variable domain (missing parts from reference TRBV11-2 and TRBJ2-1): EAGVAQSPRYKIIEKRQSVAFWCNPISGHATLYWYQQILGQGPKLLIQFQNNGVVDDSQLPKDRFSAERLKGVDSTLKIQPAKLEDSAVYLCASSPTSGGYNEQFFGPGTRLTVL.

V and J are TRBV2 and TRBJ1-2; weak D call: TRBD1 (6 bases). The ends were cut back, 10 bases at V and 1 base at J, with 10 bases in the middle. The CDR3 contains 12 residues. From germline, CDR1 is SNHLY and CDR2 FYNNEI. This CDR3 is CATWTVNYGYTF. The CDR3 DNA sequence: TGTGCCACCTGGACAGTTAACTATGGCTACACCTTC. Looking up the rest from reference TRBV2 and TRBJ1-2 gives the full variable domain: EPEVTQTPSHQVTQMGQEVILRCVPISNHLYFYWYRQILGQKVEFLVSFYNNEISEKSEIFDDQFSVERPDGSNFTLKIRSTKLEDSAMYFCATWTVNYGYTFGSGTRLTVV.

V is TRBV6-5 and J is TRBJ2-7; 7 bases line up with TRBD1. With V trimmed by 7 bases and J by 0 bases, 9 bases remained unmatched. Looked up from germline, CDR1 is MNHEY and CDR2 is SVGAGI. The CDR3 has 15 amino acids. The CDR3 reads CASNHEQGSSYEQYF. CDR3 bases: TGTGCCAGCAACCATGAACAGGGGTCCTCCTACGAGCAGTACTTC.

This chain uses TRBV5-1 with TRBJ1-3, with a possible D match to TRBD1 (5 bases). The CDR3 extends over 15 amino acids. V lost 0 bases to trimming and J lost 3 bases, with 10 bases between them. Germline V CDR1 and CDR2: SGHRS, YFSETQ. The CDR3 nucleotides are TGCGCCAGCAGCTTGGGGCAGGGTGGTGGAAACACCATATATTTT. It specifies CASSLGQGGGNTIYF.

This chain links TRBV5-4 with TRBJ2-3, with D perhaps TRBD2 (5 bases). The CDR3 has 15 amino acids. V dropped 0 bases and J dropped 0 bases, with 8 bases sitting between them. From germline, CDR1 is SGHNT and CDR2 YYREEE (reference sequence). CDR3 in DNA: TGTGCCAGCAGCTTGGCCGGGATTAGCACAGATACGCAGTATTTT. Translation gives CASSLAGISTDTQYF.

The CDR3 reads CASSQERGTEAFF. CDR3 DNA sequence: TGCGCCAGCAGCCAAGAGCGAGGGACTGAAGCTTTCTTT. The chain recombines TRBV4-1 with TRBJ1-1; unclear D gene. The CDR3 runs 13 residues. Germline V CDR1 and CDR2: MGHRA, YSYEKL. Trimming left V 0 bases short and J 5 bases short, with 7 bases between.

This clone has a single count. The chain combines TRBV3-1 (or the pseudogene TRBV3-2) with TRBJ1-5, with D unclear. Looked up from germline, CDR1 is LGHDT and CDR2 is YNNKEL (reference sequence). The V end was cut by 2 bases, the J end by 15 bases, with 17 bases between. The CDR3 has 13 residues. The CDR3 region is CASSQPLGEEWHF. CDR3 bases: TGTGCCAGCAGCCAACCTCTAGGAGAAGAATGGCATTTT.

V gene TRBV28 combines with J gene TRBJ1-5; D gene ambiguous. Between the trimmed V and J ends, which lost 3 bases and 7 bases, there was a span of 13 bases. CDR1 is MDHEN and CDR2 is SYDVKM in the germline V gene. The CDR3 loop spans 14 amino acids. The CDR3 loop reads CASSLGRNGQPQHF. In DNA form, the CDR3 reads TGTGCCAGCAGTTTGGGCCGTAATGGGCAGCCCCAGCATTTT.

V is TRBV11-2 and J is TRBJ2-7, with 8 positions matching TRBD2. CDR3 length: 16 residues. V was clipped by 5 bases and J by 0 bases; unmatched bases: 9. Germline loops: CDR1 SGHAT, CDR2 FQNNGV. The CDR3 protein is CASSPLRGGSSYEQYF. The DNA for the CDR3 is TGTGCCAGCAGCCCCCTTCGCGGGGGGTCCTCCTACGAGCAGTACTTC.

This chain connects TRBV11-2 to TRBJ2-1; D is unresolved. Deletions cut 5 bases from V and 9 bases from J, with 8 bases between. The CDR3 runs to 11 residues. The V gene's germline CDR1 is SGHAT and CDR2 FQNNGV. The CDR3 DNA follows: TGTGCCAGCAGCCCCGCTACTGAGCAGTTCTTC. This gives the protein CASSPATEQFF.

DNA of the CDR3: TGTGCCAGCAGCGAACAAGGACTGCTCACTGAAGCTTTCTTT. It is translated as CASSEQGLLTEAFF. The chain uses TRBV4-2 and TRBJ1-1; D uncertain. The CDR3 is 14 amino acids. CDR1 LGHNA and CDR2 YNFKEQ come from the germline V gene. V lost 5 bases and J 4 bases, leaving 14 bases between the germline ends.

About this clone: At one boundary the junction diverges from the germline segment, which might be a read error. CDR3 protein: CASSLGAGTDTQYF. The CDR3 DNA sequence: TGTGCTAGCAGCTTAGGAGCGGGTACAGATACGCAGTATTTT. The chain employs TRBV7-7 and TRBJ2-3; D perhaps matches TRBD2 (6 bases). Germline CDR1 and CDR2: SSHAT and FNYEAQ (reference sequence). The CDR3 totals 14 residues.

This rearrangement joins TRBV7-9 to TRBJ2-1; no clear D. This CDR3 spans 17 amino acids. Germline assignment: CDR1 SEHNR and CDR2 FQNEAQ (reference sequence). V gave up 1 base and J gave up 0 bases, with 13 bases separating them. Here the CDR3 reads CASSLVFIGASYNEQFF. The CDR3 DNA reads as TGTGCCAGCAGCTTAGTTTTTATCGGTGCCTCCTACAATGAGCAGTTCTTC.

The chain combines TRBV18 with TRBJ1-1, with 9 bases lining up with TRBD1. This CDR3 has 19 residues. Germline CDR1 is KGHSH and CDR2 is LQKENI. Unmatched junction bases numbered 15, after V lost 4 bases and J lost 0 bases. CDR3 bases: TGTGCCAGCTCACAATCCCCCGGGGGGACAGGGACGATGAACACTGAAGCTTTCTTT. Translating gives CASSQSPGGTGTMNTEAFF.

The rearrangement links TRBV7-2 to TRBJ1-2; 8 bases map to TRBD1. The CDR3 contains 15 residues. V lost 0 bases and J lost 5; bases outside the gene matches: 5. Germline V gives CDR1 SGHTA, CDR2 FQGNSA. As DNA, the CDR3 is TGTGCCAGCAGCTTAGCCACAGGGGGGGATTATGGCTACACCTTC. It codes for CASSLATGGDYGYTF.